One sample yielded the 3 T cell receptor beta chains listed below, sequenced in a study of low-dose radiotherapy and immunotherapy resistance in tumors. Time point given: after trial treatment. Regarding treatment: LDRT plus nivolumab, ipilimumab, low-dose cyclophosphamide and aspirin (RACIN trial). Gene-specific TRAV and TRBV primers were used for first-strand cDNA, covering alpha and beta chains. TCRs were amplified for approximately 21 PCR cycles with a constant-region primer and V-primer adapter. TCRdb re-derived calls from the reads in MiXCR, one entry per CDR3 protein. This table holds 40,000 or so distinct CDR3 sequences, around a quarter found once. Sequencing used PBMCs, obtained after low-dose radiotherapy plus immunotherapy. The receptors stem from a male donor with prostate cancer.

This clonotype was seen more than once but under ten times. This chain joins TRBV5-1 and TRBJ2-2; D is unresolved. CDR3 size: 15 residues. Germline V gene data show CDR1 as SGHRS and CDR2 as YFSETQ. V lost 3 bases and J lost 0, with 9 bases in between. Here the CDR3 reads CASSSDSTNTGELFF. Written as DNA, the CDR3 is TGCGCCAGCAGCTCTGATAGCACGAACACCGGGGAGCTGTTTTTT.

In this sample, this clonotype turned up many times. The J gene is TRBJ2-1, the V gene TRBV2, with 12 bases lining up with TRBD2. Germline CDR1 is SNHLY and CDR2 is FYNNEI. The length of the CDR3 is 18 residues. V was pared by 4 bases and J by 5 bases, with 12 bases of the junction left unmatched. CDR3 sequence (DNA): TGTGCCAGCAGTGTTGAACTAGCGGGGGGCCGAATCAACAATGAGCAGTTCTTC. Amino acid sequence: CASSVELAGGRINNEQFF.

This clonotype was picked up many times. J is TRBJ2-4 and V is TRBV28; no reliable D call. The V and J ends lost 6 bases and 0 bases respectively, with 15 bases between them. The CDR3 is made up of 16 amino acids. Germline lookup yields CDR1 MDHEN and CDR2 SYDVKM. CDR3 region: CASSSDPSLAKNIQYF. The CDR3 bases are TGTGCCAGCAGCTCCGACCCGTCCTTAGCCAAAAACATTCAGTACTTC. The variable domain in full, with the rest retrieved from reference TRBV28 and TRBJ2-4, is DVKVTQSSRYLVKRTGEKVFLECVQDMDHENMFWYRQDPGLGLRLIYFSYDVKMKEKGDIPEGYSVSREKKERFSLILESASTNQTSMYLCASSSDPSLAKNIQYFGAGTRLSVL.